The 14 T cell receptor beta chains presented below share a single source sample, sequenced in a study of a mutant IDH1 vaccine in newly diagnosed glioma. These TCRs are of unknown antigen specificity. The time point here: week 47, end of study. Every vaccine dose comprised 300 ug of mutant IDH1 20-mer peptide plus topical imiquimod. Sequenced by immunoSEQ multiplex PCR; TCRdb stores in-frame clones only, minus some. The sample includes around 65,000 clones, around four fifths of them seen just once. This specimen was PBMCs, taken from a glioma patient whose treatment included an IDH1 peptide vaccine. Every receptor here comes from a man aged 25-45 years with glioma.

V usage is TRBV7-9 and J usage is TRBJ2-7, with 8 bases matching TRBD1. J gave up 2 bases and V 5 bases, and 8 bases lay outside the gene matches. Per germline, CDR1 SEHNR and CDR2 FQNEAQ (reference sequence). CDR3 length: 15 residues. CDR3 region: CASSPPQGAPYEQYF. In nucleotides, the CDR3 is TGTGCCAGCAGCCCACCGCAGGGGGCCCCCTACGAGCAGTACTTC.

V usage is TRBV14 and J usage is TRBJ2-3; D is unclear. Trimming removed 4 bases from V and 1 base from J, with 15 bases in between. The length of the CDR3 is 16 residues. Germline CDR1 is SGHDN and CDR2 is FVKESK. The CDR3 loop is CASSPEQQKRTDTQYF. The CDR3 coding sequence is TGTGCCAGCAGCCCAGAACAGCAAAAGCGCACAGATACGCAGTATTTT. Together with reference TRBV14 and TRBJ2-3, the CDR3 gives the full variable domain: EAGVTQFPSHSVIEKGQTVTLRCDPISGHDNLYWYRRVMGKEIKFLLHFVKESKQDESGMPNNRFLAERTGGTYSTLKVQPAELEDSGVYFCASSPEQQKRTDTQYFGPGTRLTVL.

The gene calls are TRBV2 and TRBJ2-1; D might be TRBD1 (5 bases). The V end was cut by 5 bases, the J end by 4 bases, with 12 bases between. The CDR3 has 14 residues. Germline CDR1 reads SNHLY; CDR2 reads FYNNEI. CDR3 loop: CASSSGKLYNEQFF. The CDR3 DNA reads as TGTGCCAGCAGTTCAGGGAAACTTTACAATGAGCAGTTCTTC.

V and J are TRBV9 and TRBJ2-6; 7 bases agree with TRBD2. This CDR3 comprises 16 residues. J gave up 1 base and V 0 bases, and 1 base lay outside the gene matches. Looked up from germline, CDR1 is SGDLS and CDR2 is YYNGEE. CDR3 nucleotides: TGTGCCAGCAGCGTAGGCGGGGGATCTGGGGCCAACGTCCTGACTTTC. The encoded protein is CASSVGGGSGANVLTF. The whole variable domain, filled in from reference TRBV9 and TRBJ2-6, reads DSGVTQTPKHLITATGQRVTLRCSPRSGDLSVYWYQQSLDQGLQFLIQYYNGEERAKGNILERFSAQQFPDLHSELNLSSLELGDSALYFCASSVGGGSGANVLTFGAGSRLTVL.

This chain connects TRBV4-1 to TRBJ1-1, with D unclear. Looked up from germline, CDR1 is MGHRA and CDR2 is YSYEKL. V was clipped by 2 bases and J by 1 base, with 14 bases between them. The CDR3 is made up of 16 amino acids. In DNA, the CDR3 is TGCGCCAGCAGCCAACTGAGACCCGGTGGGAACACTGAAGCTTTCTTT. Its translation: CASSQLRPGGNTEAFF.

The chain is built from TRBV7-9 and TRBJ1-1; 7 bases align to TRBD1. This CDR3 spans 18 amino acids. Germline V gives CDR1 SEHNR, CDR2 FQNEAQ (reference sequence). The J segment lost 4 bases and the V segment lost 1 base, leaving 15 bases of the junction unmatched. Here the CDR3 reads CASSLEGGGDLDGTEAFF. In nucleotides, the CDR3 is TGTGCCAGCAGCTTAGAGGGAGGGGGCGATCTAGATGGCACTGAAGCTTTCTTT.

This chain links TRBV29-1 with TRBJ1-1, with D perhaps matching TRBD1 (6 bases). Germline assignment: CDR1 SQVTM and CDR2 ANQGSEA. Trimming removed 5 bases from V and 4 bases from J, with 26 bases in between. This CDR3 has 17 amino acids. The CDR3, as DNA: TGCAGCGTTAAAGGGGCCCTCCAGGGGAGCGATAGCACTGAAGCTTTCTTT. Encoded protein: CSVKGALQGSDSTEAFF.

V and J are TRBV5-1 and TRBJ2-1; 11 bases map to TRBD2. Germline assignment: CDR1 SGHRS and CDR2 YFSETQ. The CDR3 runs to 17 residues. J gave up 5 bases and V 1 base, and 8 bases lay outside the gene matches. For the CDR3, the DNA is TGCGCCAGCAGCTTGTTTGGCGGGACTAGCGGACACAATGAGCAGTTCTTC. Protein sequence: CASSLFGGTSGHNEQFF.

The chain is built from TRBV30 and TRBJ1-5, with D tentatively TRBD1 (6 bases). CDR3 length: 14 residues. V was pared by 3 bases and J by 6 bases, with 15 bases between. Germline loops: CDR1 GTSNPN, CDR2 SVGIG (reference sequence). In nucleotides, the CDR3 is TGTGCCTGGAGCTCGACAGGAGGGGTTCAGCCCCAGCATTTT. Its protein is CAWSSTGGVQPQHF.

The J gene is TRBJ1-3, the V gene TRBV9; D is ambiguous. V was shortened by 5 bases and J by 3 bases, with 15 bases between the two germline ends. This CDR3 comprises 15 residues. CDR1 and CDR2 from the germline V gene are SGDLS and YYNGEE. The CDR3 DNA is TGTGCCAGCAGATCAGGCGCCACCGTTGGAAACACCATATATTTT. It yields the protein CASRSGATVGNTIYF.

The J gene is TRBJ2-5, the V gene TRBV7-2, with D perhaps TRBD2 (6 bases). Germline lookup yields CDR1 SGHTA and CDR2 FQGNSA. CDR3 length equals 14 residues. V lost 1 base and J lost 4, with 10 bases in between. CDR3 coding DNA: TGTGCCAGCAGCTTAGTGACTAGGGGAGAGACCCAGTACTTC. Amino acids: CASSLVTRGETQYF.

The J gene is TRBJ2-7, the V gene TRBV7-9; TRBD2 is a possible D gene (5 bases). The CDR3 has 15 residues. The germline V and J ends were trimmed by 2 bases and 0 bases, with 11 bases remaining between them. Germline V gene sequence: CDR1 SEHNR, CDR2 FQNEAQ (reference sequence). The CDR3 is CASSLTTGTSYEQYF. The CDR3 DNA is TGTGCCAGCAGCTTAACGACGGGAACCTCCTACGAGCAGTACTTC.

This chain uses TRBV28 with TRBJ2-3, with 12 nucleotides matching TRBD1. The germline CDR1 and CDR2 sequences are MDHEN and SYDVKM. The trim removed 5 bases at V and 1 base at J, leaving 10 bases unmatched. The CDR3 covers 18 residues. The CDR3 nucleotides are TGTGCCAGCAGTCCGTATACCGGGACAGGGGGCGGCACAGATACGCAGTATTTT. It is translated as CASSPYTGTGGGTDTQYF.

The chain links TRBV5-6 to TRBJ2-5; D may match TRBD1 or TRBD2 (5 bases each). V was clipped by 3 bases and J by 7 bases, with 13 bases between them. The CDR3 length is 13 residues. CDR1 is SGHDT and CDR2 is YYEEEE in the germline V gene. The CDR3 nucleotides are TGTGCCAGCAGCTCGGGGACCCCGTCGACCCAGTACTTC. Its protein is CASSSGTPSTQYF. Looking up the rest from reference TRBV5-6 and TRBJ2-5 gives the full variable domain: DAGVTQSPTHLIKTRGQQVTLRCSPKSGHDTVSWYQQALGQGPQFIFQYYEEEERQRGNFPDRFSGHQFPNYSSELNVNALLLGDSALYLCASSSGTPSTQYFGPGTRLLVL.